The 5 T cell receptor beta chains below were found in one sample sequenced in a study of CD8+CD57+ T cells in acquired aplastic anemia. Genomic DNA, the template, was used for profiling of the TCR beta VDJ and CDR3. From the reads, TCRdb called clonotypes with MiXCR, one entry per CDR3 protein. Of 130,000 or so distinct CDR3 sequences listed, roughly 55% are singletons. Sequencing involved patients with CD8+CD57+ cell expansion previously shown by flow cytometry. Sample: sorted CD4+, CD8+, or CD8+CD57+ T cells (not recorded which) from PBMCs. The receptors originated from a human donor with aplastic anemia.

The chain employs TRBV5-4 and TRBJ1-4; a weak D match, TRBD1 (5 bases). The CDR3 runs to 13 residues. Germline-derived CDR1 and CDR2 are SGHNT and YYREEE (reference sequence). Trimming stripped 0 bases from V and 8 bases from J, with 8 bases between. The CDR3 sequence: CASSLEKGEKLFF. CDR3 bases: TGTGCCAGCAGCTTGGAAAAGGGGGAAAAACTGTTTTTT.

This clonotype has a handful of counts. DNA of the CDR3: TGTGCCAGCACGTCGCCGGGACAGGCCTACGAGCAGTACTTC. Protein: CASTSPGQAYEQYF. This sequence joins TRBV7-9 and TRBJ2-7; 8 positions agree with TRBD1. The CDR3 runs to 14 residues. The junction had 7 bases not matched to a gene; V was cut back by 7 bases and J by 2 bases. Looked up from germline, CDR1 is SEHNR and CDR2 is FQNEAQ (reference sequence).

The genes are TRBV11-1 and TRBJ2-3; 10 bases align to TRBD2. Germline CDR1 reads SGHAT; CDR2 reads FQDESV (reference sequence). The CDR3 spans 16 residues. With 4 bases clipped from V and 3 bases from J, the junction kept 7 bases outside the gene matches. CDR3 region: CASSYSRTSGTDTQYF. The CDR3 bases are TGTGCCAGCAGCTACAGTCGGACTAGCGGTACAGATACGCAGTATTTT.

Many counts were recorded for this clonotype. The V call is TRBV7-6, the J call TRBJ1-4, with no clear D. The CDR3 has 16 amino acids. V lost 1 base to trimming and J lost 6 bases, with 15 bases between them. Germline CDR1 and CDR2: SGHVS and FNYEAQ. The CDR3 coding sequence is TGTGCCAGCAGCTTAGGACGGACGGTGTCTGATGAAAAACTGTTTTTT. Translation: CASSLGRTVSDEKLFF. The whole variable domain, remainder taken from reference TRBV7-6 and TRBJ1-4, is GAGVSQSPRYKVTKRGQDVALRCDPISGHVSLYWYRQALGQGPEFLTYFNYEAQQDKSGLPNDRFSAERPEGSISTLTIQRTEQRDSAMYRCASSLGRTVSDEKLFFGSGTQLSVL.

This clonotype was observed at least ten times. The rearrangement joins TRBV5-1 to TRBJ2-5, with a weak D call TRBD2 (6 bases). This CDR3 region has 15 residues. V was cut by 2 bases and J by 0 bases, with 11 bases left in between. CDR1 SGHRS and CDR2 YFSETQ come from the germline V gene. CDR3 region: CASSFVGLNQETQYF. CDR3 bases: TGCGCCAGCAGCTTTGTGGGACTGAACCAAGAGACCCAGTACTTC.